This TCR beta chain is drawn from a study of response to subunit inactivated influenza vaccine. Study-level points and caveats: Every seasonal influenza vaccination brings in few new T cells, the authors suggested.

In TCRdb, the RT-PCR reads were re-called with MiXCR into one record per CDR3 protein. The sample lists fewer than 650,000 distinct CDR3 sequences, roughly 13% seen once, with around 13% in the top ten. This clonotype was detected many times. Its antigen is as yet unknown. V gave up 1 base and J gave up 14 bases; unmatched junction bases: 14. Germline CDR1 reads LGHDT; CDR2 reads YNNKEL (reference sequence). This CDR3 has 15 amino acids. The receptor's source is a man between 45 and 60 years old who received an inactivated influenza vaccine. The rearrangement joins TRBV3-1 to TRBJ2-1, with 7 bases matching TRBD2. The sequenced sample was PBMCs from blood, obtained roughly 48 days after vaccination. The CDR3 DNA follows: TGTGCCAGCAGCCAAGGGGCGACTAGCAGCTTTAGAAAGTTCTTC. It translates to CASSQGATSSFRKFF.